This T cell receptor (beta chain) is drawn from a study of cytomegalovirus exposure and HLA in healthy donors. Points from the study as a whole: Later findings reportedly placed an Asian-associated ancestry cluster below the approximately 670-donor mean for N-insertions. One variant, a missense change in DCLRE1C, was linked in a later analysis to TCR beta V- and J-gene trimming. According to reports, the classifier identified cytomegalovirus status with high specificity and sensitivity.

Points on this clone: What it recognizes is unknown.

Germline CDR1 is LNHDA and CDR2 is SQIVND (reference sequence). The ends lost 9 bases at V and 4 bases at J; junction bases unmatched: 12. CDR3 length: 15 residues. The PCR contained 60 Vbeta and 13 Jbeta primers. Data came from immunoSEQ multiplex PCR; TCRdb stores just in-frame clones and leaves some out. The sample includes 85,000 to 130,000 clones, about four fifths of them seen just once. Although they were nominally healthy when sampled, donors likely had unrecorded immune exposures. Sequencing input: PBMCs. The source of this sequence is a female donor in good health and CMV-seropositive. The chain joins TRBV19 to TRBJ2-1; 7 bases are shared with TRBD1. The CDR3 sequence is CASRPRQGTYNEQFF. The CDR3 DNA reads TGTGCCAGCCGCCCCCGACAGGGTACTTACAATGAGCAGTTCTTC.